What follows is one TCR beta chain and its context. Antigen unknown. The immunoSEQ assay was v3.0, run at survey level. TCRdb's table, derived via immunoSEQ multiplex PCR, lists solely in-frame clones and lacks some. Of over 15,000 clones listed, 81% are singletons. This sample stems from a study of long-term antiretroviral therapy in people with HIV. Findings and limits, study-wide: The clones with expansion before ART were dominant in the repertoire at all time points.

The germline CDR1 and CDR2 sequences are SGHTA and FQGTGA. V gave up 5 bases and J gave up 2 bases; unmatched junction bases: 6. The CDR3 runs 16 residues. The chain joins TRBV7-3 to TRBJ2-2; 9 positions agree with TRBD2. This sequence was found in a young man with HIV. The sequences come from unsorted PBMCs, collected 0.3 years after starting antiretroviral therapy. The CDR3 sequence is CASSPNSGGNTGELFF. CDR3 nucleotides: TGTGCCAGCAGCCCAAATAGCGGGGGCAACACCGGGGAGCTGTTTTTT.